This TCR beta chain is drawn from a study of blood T cell repertoires in COVID-19. From germline, CDR1 is SGHTA and CDR2 FQGNSA. The V gene lost 5 bases and the J gene lost 1 base, with 20 bases spanning the gap. The CDR3 has 17 residues. Sequenced by immunoSEQ multiplex PCR; TCRdb stores in-frame clones only, minus some. The table includes tens of thousands of clones, around 85% detected once. The sample comprised peripheral blood. V is TRBV7-2 and J is TRBJ2-5, with a weak D call TRBD2 (5 bases). This TCR came from a human donor in a cohort sampled during active COVID-19. CDR3 in amino acids: CASSRWRAHTSQETQYF. CDR3 bases: TGTGCCAGCAGCCGCTGGCGGGCCCACACTTCCCAAGAGACCCAGTACTTC.